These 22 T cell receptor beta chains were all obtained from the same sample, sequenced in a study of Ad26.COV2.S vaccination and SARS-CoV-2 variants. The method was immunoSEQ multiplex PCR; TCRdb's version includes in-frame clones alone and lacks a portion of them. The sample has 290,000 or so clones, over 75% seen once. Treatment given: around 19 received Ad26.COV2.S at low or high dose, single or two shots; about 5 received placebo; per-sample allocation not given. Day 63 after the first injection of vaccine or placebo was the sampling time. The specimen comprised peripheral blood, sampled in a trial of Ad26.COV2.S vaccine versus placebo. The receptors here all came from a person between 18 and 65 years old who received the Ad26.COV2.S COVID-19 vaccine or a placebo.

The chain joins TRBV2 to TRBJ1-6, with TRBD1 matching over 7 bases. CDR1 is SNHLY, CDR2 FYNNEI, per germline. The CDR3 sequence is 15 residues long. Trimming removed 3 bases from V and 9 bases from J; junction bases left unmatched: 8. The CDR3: CASSDEGARGSPLHF. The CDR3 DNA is TGTGCCAGCAGTGACGAGGGGGCGCGAGGTTCACCCCTCCACTTT.

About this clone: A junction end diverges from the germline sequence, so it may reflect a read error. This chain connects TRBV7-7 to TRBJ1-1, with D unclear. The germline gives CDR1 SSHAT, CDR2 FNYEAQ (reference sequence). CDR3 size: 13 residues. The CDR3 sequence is CASSKEVNTEAFF. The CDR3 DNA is TGTGCTAGCAGCAAGGAGGTGAACACTGAAGCTTTCTTT.

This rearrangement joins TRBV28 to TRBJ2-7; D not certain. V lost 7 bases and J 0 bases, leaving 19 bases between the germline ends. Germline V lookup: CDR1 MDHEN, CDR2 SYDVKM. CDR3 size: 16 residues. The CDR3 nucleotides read TGTGCCAGCAAAATGGGCAGCCTACGGAGCTCCTACGAGCAGTACTTC. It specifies CASKMGSLRSSYEQYF.

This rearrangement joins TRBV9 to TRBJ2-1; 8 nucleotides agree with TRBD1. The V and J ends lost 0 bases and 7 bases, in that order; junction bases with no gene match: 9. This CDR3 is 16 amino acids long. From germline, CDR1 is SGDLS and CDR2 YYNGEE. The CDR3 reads CASSVAPGQGANEQFF. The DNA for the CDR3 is TGTGCCAGCAGCGTAGCGCCCGGACAGGGTGCTAATGAGCAGTTCTTC.

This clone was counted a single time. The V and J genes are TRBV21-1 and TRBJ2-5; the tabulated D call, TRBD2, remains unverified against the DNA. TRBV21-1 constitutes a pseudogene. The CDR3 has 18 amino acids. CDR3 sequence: CASSKARGEVGSQETQYF. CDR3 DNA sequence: TGTGCCAGCAGCAAAGCGCGGGGGGAGGTGGGGTCCCAAGAGACCCAGTACTTC.

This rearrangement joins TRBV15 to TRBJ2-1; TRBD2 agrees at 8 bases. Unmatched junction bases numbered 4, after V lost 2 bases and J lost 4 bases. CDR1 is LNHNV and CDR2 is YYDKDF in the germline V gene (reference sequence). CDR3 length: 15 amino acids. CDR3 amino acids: CATSRQTSGYNEQFF. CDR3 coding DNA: TGTGCCACCAGCAGACAAACTAGCGGATACAATGAGCAGTTCTTC.

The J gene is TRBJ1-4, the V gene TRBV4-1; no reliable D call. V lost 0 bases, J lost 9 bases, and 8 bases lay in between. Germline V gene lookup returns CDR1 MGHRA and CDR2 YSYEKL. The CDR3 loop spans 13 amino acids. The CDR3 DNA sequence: TGCGCCAGCAGCCAAGACAGGCAGAAAAAACTGTTTTTT. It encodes CASSQDRQKKLFF.

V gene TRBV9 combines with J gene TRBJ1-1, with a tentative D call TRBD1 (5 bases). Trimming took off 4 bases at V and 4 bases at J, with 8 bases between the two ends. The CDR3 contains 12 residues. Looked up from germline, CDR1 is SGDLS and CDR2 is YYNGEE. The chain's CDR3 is CASSRGVTEAFF. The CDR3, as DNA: TGTGCCAGCAGCAGGGGAGTCACTGAAGCTTTCTTT. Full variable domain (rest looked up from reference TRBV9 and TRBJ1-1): DSGVTQTPKHLITATGQRVTLRCSPRSGDLSVYWYQQSLDQGLQFLIQYYNGEERAKGNILERFSAQQFPDLHSELNLSSLELGDSALYFCASSRGVTEAFFGQGTRLTVV.

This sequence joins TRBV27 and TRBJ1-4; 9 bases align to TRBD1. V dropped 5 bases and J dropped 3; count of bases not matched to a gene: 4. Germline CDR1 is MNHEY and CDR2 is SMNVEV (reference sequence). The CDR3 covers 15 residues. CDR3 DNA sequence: TGTGCCAGCAGTCAACAGGGGGCGGCTAATGAAAAACTGTTTTTT. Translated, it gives CASSQQGAANEKLFF.

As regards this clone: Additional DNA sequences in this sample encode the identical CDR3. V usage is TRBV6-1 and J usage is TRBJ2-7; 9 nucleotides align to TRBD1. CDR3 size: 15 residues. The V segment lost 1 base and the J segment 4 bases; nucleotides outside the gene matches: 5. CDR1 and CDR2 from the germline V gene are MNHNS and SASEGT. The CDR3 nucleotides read TGTGCCAGCAGTGAAGTCGGGACAGGGAAGTACGAGCAGTACTTC. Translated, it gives CASSEVGTGKYEQYF.

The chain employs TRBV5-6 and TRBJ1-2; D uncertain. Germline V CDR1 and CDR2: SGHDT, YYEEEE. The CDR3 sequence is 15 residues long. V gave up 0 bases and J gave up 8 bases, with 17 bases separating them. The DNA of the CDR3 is TGTGCCAGCAGCTTGGTTGCCGGAGGGTATATCGGCTACACCTTC. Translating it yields CASSLVAGGYIGYTF.

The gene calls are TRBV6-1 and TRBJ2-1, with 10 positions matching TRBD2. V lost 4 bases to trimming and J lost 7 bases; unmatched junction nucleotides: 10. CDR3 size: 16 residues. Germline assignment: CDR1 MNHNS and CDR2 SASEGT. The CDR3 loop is CASSGLAGGIGNEQFF. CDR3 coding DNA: TGTGCCAGCAGTGGCTTAGCGGGAGGAATTGGGAATGAGCAGTTCTTC.

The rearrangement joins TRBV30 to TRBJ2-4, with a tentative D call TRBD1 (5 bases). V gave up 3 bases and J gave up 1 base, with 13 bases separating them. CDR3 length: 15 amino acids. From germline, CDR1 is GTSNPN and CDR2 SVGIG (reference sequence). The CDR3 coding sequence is TGTGCCTGGAGGGTCGGTAGGGGCGCCAAAAACATTCAGTACTTC. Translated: CAWRVGRGAKNIQYF.

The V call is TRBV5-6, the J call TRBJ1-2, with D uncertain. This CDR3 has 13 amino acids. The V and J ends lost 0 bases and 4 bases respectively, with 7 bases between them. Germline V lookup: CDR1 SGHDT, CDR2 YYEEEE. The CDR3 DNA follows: TGTGCCAGCAGCTTGGTAGGCAGCTATGGCTACACCTTC. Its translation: CASSLVGSYGYTF.

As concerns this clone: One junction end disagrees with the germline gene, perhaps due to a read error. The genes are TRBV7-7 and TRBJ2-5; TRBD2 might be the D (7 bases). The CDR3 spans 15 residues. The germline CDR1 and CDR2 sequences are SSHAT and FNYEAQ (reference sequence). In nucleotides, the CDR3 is TGTGCTAGCAGCCCCCGCGGGGGCGGGGAAGAGACCCAGTACTTC. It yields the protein CASSPRGGGEETQYF.

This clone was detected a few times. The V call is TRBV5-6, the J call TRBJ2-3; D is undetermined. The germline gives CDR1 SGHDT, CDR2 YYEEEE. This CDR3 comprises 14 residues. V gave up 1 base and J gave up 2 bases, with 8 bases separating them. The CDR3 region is CASSLRSATDTQYF. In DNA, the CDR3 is TGTGCCAGCAGCTTGAGGTCAGCCACAGATACGCAGTATTTT.

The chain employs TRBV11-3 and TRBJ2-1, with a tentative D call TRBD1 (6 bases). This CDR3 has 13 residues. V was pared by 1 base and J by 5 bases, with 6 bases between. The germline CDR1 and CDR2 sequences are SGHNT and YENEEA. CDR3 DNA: TGTGCCAGCAGCTTAGGGGGGCACAATGAGCAGTTCTTC. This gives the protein CASSLGGHNEQFF.

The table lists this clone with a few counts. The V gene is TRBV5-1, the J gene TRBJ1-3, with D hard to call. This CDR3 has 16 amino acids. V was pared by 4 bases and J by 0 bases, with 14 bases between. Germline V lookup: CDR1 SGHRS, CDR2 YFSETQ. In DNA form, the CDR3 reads TGCGCCAGCAGCCAGCCGGACCGGAGCTCTGGAAACACCATATATTTT. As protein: CASSQPDRSSGNTIYF. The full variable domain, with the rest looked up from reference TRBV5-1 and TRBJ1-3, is KAGVTQTPRYLIKTRGQQVTLSCSPISGHRSVSWYQQTPGQGLQFLFEYFSETQRNKGNFPGRFSGRQFSNSRSEMNVSTLELGDSALYLCASSQPDRSSGNTIYFGEGSWLTVV.

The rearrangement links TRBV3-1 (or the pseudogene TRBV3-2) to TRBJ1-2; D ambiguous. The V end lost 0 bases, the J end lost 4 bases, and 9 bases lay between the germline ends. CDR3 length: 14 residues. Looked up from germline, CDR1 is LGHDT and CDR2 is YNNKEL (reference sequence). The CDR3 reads CASSQDFNLYGYTF. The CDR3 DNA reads TGTGCCAGCAGCCAAGACTTCAACCTCTATGGCTACACCTTC.

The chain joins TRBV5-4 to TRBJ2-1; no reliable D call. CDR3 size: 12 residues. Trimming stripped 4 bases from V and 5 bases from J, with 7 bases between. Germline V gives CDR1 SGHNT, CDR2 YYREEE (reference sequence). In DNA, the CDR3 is TGTGCCAGCAGCCCCAGGAACAATGAGCAGTTCTTC. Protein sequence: CASSPRNNEQFF.

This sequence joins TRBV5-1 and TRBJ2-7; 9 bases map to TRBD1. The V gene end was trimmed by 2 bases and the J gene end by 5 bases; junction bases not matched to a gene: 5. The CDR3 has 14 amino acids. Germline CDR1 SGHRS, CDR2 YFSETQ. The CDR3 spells CASSLTGGFDEQYF. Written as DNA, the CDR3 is TGCGCCAGCAGCTTAACAGGGGGCTTCGACGAGCAGTACTTC.

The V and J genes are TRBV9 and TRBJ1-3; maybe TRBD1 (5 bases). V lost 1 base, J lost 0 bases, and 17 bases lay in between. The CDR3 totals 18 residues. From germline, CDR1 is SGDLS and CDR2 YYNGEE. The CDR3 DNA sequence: TGTGCCAGCAGCGTACTGGGGGAGCAATATAACTCTGGAAACACCATATATTTT. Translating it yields CASSVLGEQYNSGNTIYF.